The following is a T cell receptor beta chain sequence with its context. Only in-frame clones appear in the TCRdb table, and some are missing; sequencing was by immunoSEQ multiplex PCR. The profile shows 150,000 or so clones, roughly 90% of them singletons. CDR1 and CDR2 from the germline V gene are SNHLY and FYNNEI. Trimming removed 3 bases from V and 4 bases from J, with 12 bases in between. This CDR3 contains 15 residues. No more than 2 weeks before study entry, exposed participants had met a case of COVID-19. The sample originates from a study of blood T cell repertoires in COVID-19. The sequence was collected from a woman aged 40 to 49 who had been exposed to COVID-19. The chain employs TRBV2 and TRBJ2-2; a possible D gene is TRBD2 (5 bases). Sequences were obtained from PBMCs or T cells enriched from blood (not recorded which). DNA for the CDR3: TGTGCCAGCAGTGACGAGGGTTTTGGCACCGGGGAGCTGTTTTTT. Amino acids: CASSDEGFGTGELFF.